This T cell receptor beta chain originates from a study of Ad26.COV2.S vaccination and SARS-CoV-2 variants. CDR1 is SGDLS, CDR2 YYNGEE, per germline. The CDR3 totals 15 residues. V lost 7 bases and J 5 bases, leaving 19 bases between the germline ends. Treatment meaning: around 19 received Ad26.COV2.S at low or high dose, single or two shots; five or six received placebo; per-sample allocation not given. Day 63 following the first vaccine or placebo injection was when the samples were taken. Clones were sequenced by immunoSEQ multiplex PCR, and TCRdb holds only the in-frame ones, with some missing. The sample lists under 550,000 clones, around 90% occurring once.

The starting material was peripheral blood, obtained in a trial of Ad26.COV2.S vaccine versus placebo. This clonotype originated in a person between 18 and 65 years old who received the Ad26.COV2.S COVID-19 vaccine or a placebo. The rearrangement links TRBV9 to TRBJ2-1; D is possibly TRBD1 or TRBD2 (5 bases each). The CDR3, as DNA: TGTGCCAGCTCTGGGACCTCCTTGAGGGACAATGAGCAGTTCTTC. Residues: CASSGTSLRDNEQFF.